The 28 T cell receptor beta chains in this list originate from one sample, sequenced in a study of CD4 T cells in relation to SARS-CoV-2 and coronaviruses. TCRdb's table, derived via immunoSEQ multiplex PCR, lists solely in-frame clones and lacks some. The sample holds approximately 24,000 clones, about 75% seen once. No antigen is known for these receptors. The unexposed donors gave CD4+ T cells in about 2011-2018, prior to COVID-19. The cells were cultured for approximately ten days before CD4+ T cells were isolated. Input material: CD4+ T cells from PBMCs, cultured in vitro. These receptor sequences come from a human donor in good health.

The gene calls are TRBV15 and TRBJ2-5; TRBD2 aligns across 7 bases. V lost 0 bases and J lost 5; bases outside the gene matches: 6. CDR1 LNHNV and CDR2 YYDKDF come from the germline V gene (reference sequence). This CDR3 spans 15 amino acids. For the CDR3, the DNA is TGTGCCACCAGCAGAGATCCGATGGGAGGGGAGACCCAGTACTTC. Translating it yields CATSRDPMGGETQYF.

The V gene is TRBV6-1, the J gene TRBJ2-7, with TRBD2 matching 9 bases. The CDR3 extends over 17 amino acids. Looked up from germline, CDR1 is MNHNS and CDR2 is SASEGT. With 2 bases clipped from V and 4 bases from J, the junction kept 12 bases outside the gene matches. The CDR3 DNA is TGTGCCAGCAGTGAACCGGGACTAGCAGGAGCCGGGTACGAGCAGTACTTC. Translated: CASSEPGLAGAGYEQYF.

This clone was seen a handful of times. The V gene is TRBV20-1, the J gene TRBJ2-1; D call uncertain. Germline CDR1 reads DFQATT; CDR2 reads SNEGSKA (reference sequence). The length of the CDR3 is 13 residues. Trimming stripped 3 bases from V and 5 bases from J, with 11 bases between. The CDR3 nucleotides are TGCAGTGCTAGTTTAGCCCCCCACAATGAGCAGTTCTTC. Translation: CSASLAPHNEQFF.

This clone was detected once. The chain has TRBV18 and TRBJ1-1, with 9 bases aligning to TRBD1. J lost 3 bases, V lost 2 bases, and 4 bases had no gene match. Germline V gene lookup returns CDR1 KGHSH and CDR2 LQKENI. This CDR3 is built from 15 residues. CDR3: CASSPGQGLDTEAFF. The CDR3 coding sequence is TGTGCCAGCTCACCAGGACAGGGGTTGGACACTGAAGCTTTCTTT.

This clone was observed a few times. CDR3 sequence reads: CASSLSVAGGGSEQFF. CDR3 sequence (DNA): TGTGCCAGCAGCTTATCAGTAGCGGGAGGGGGTAGTGAGCAGTTCTTC. This rearrangement joins TRBV11-3 to TRBJ2-1, with TRBD2 matching over 11 bases. The germline gives CDR1 SGHNT, CDR2 YENEEA. The CDR3 has 16 residues. Trimming at V came to 2 bases and at J to 9 bases, leaving 9 bases not matched to a gene.

The V and J genes are TRBV5-1 and TRBJ1-1, with TRBD1 as a possible D gene (5 bases). Between the trimmed V and J ends, which lost 0 bases and 4 bases, there was a span of 16 bases. The CDR3 contains 16 residues. Germline V gene sequence: CDR1 SGHRS, CDR2 YFSETQ. CDR3 protein: CASSLGLGERITEAFF. CDR3 coding DNA: TGCGCCAGCAGCTTGGGTTTGGGGGAGCGAATCACTGAAGCTTTCTTT.

This chain links TRBV3-1 (or the pseudogene TRBV3-2) with TRBJ2-5; 8 nucleotides match TRBD2. The length of the CDR3 is 15 residues. J was trimmed by 4 bases and V by 6 bases; bases with no gene match: 10. The V gene's germline CDR1 is LGHDT and CDR2 YNNKEL (reference sequence). CDR3 residues: CASSPGSLAGETQYF. CDR3 in DNA: TGTGCCAGCAGTCCAGGGAGCCTAGCGGGAGAGACCCAGTACTTC.

This clone was counted between two and nine times. The chain recombines TRBV7-8 with TRBJ2-1; D is possibly TRBD2 (6 bases). The ends were cut back, 2 bases at V and 5 bases at J, with 13 bases in the middle. This CDR3 is built from 15 residues. Germline V gene data show CDR1 as SGHVS and CDR2 as FQNEAQ. The CDR3 reads CASSLSPDYNNEQFF. CDR3 in DNA: TGTGCCAGCAGCTTATCTCCGGACTATAACAATGAGCAGTTCTTC.

For this clone: The identical CDR3 is also encoded by other nucleotide sequences in the sample. DNA of the CDR3: TGTGCCAGCAGCTCCCCCCGCTCTGGAAACACCATATATTTT. Protein product: CASSSPRSGNTIYF. The gene calls are TRBV5-4 and TRBJ1-3; D remains unclear. CDR3 length: 14 residues. Trimming left V 3 bases short and J 0 bases short, with 7 bases between. Germline CDR1 is SGHNT and CDR2 is YYREEE (reference sequence).

The V and J genes are TRBV14 and TRBJ2-7, with a possible D match to TRBD2 (5 bases). Between the trimmed V and J ends, which lost 0 bases and 2 bases, there was a span of 14 bases. This CDR3 region has 16 residues. Germline V gives CDR1 SGHDN, CDR2 FVKESK. CDR3 region: CASSQDLSGNPYEQYF. DNA of the CDR3: TGTGCCAGCAGCCAAGATTTGTCGGGAAACCCCTACGAGCAGTACTTC.

The chain combines TRBV2 with TRBJ2-7; tentative D call: TRBD2 (6 bases). The V and J ends lost 7 bases and 5 bases respectively, with 21 bases between them. The CDR3 loop spans 15 amino acids. In germline, CDR1 is SNHLY, CDR2 FYNNEI. Here the CDR3 reads CASTLSGTQANEQYF. In nucleotides, the CDR3 is TGTGCCAGCACCCTTTCCGGGACTCAAGCCAACGAGCAGTACTTC.

This clone appeared a single time. The chain has TRBV19 and TRBJ2-3, with D perhaps matching TRBD1 (6 bases). This CDR3 region has 16 residues. Germline values: CDR1 LNHDA, CDR2 SQIVND (reference sequence). Trimming left V 3 bases short and J 1 base short, with 14 bases between. CDR3 protein: CASSINRGGRTDTQYF. DNA for the CDR3: TGTGCCAGTAGTATTAATCGAGGGGGTCGCACAGATACGCAGTATTTT.

The rearrangement joins TRBV10-3 to TRBJ1-2, with D perhaps matching TRBD1 (5 bases). CDR1 is ENHRY, CDR2 SYGVKD, per germline. The V gene lost 0 bases and the J gene lost 6 bases, with 20 bases spanning the gap. There are 17 residues in the CDR3. In nucleotides, the CDR3 is TGTGCCATCAGTGAGTCTTTCTCGGCTAGCCAGGGCGATGGCTACACCTTC. Protein sequence: CAISESFSASQGDGYTF.

The gene calls are TRBV9 and TRBJ1-5; D remains ambiguous. Germline V lookup: CDR1 SGDLS, CDR2 YYNGEE. Trimming cost V 9 bases and J 0 bases, with 13 bases left between them. The CDR3 sequence is 14 residues long. The CDR3 DNA reads TGTGCCATGTTCGGGCTAGATAGCAATCAGCCCCAGCATTTT. Encoded protein: CAMFGLDSNQPQHF.

The V call is TRBV19, the J call TRBJ1-4; no clear D. Trimming shortened V by 5 bases and J by 0 bases, and 7 bases separated the two germline ends. The CDR3 covers 14 residues. Germline V gene data show CDR1 as LNHDA and CDR2 as SQIVND (reference sequence). This chain's CDR3 is CASSPEATNEKLFF. CDR3 DNA sequence: TGTGCCAGTAGTCCCGAAGCAACTAATGAAAAACTGTTTTTT. Complete variable domain (other parts from reference TRBV19 and TRBJ1-4): DGGITQSPKYLFRKEGQNVTLSCEQNLNHDAMYWYRQDPGQGLRLIYYSQIVNDFQKGDIAEGYSVSREKKESFPLTVTSAQKNPTAFYLCASSPEATNEKLFFGSGTQLSVL.

This clone came up a few times. The rearrangement uses TRBV7-9 and TRBJ1-6; 8 bases map to TRBD1. This CDR3 has 16 amino acids. The junction had 9 bases not matched to a gene; V was cut back by 4 bases and J by 7 bases. CDR1 is SEHNR, CDR2 FQNEAQ, per germline (reference sequence). This CDR3 is CASSSLRQGLNSPLHF. For the CDR3, the DNA is TGTGCCAGCAGCTCCTTAAGACAGGGGCTCAATTCACCCCTCCACTTT.

The rearrangement uses TRBV5-1 and TRBJ1-1; perhaps TRBD1 as D (5 bases). CDR3 size: 16 residues. Trimming took off 5 bases at V and 0 bases at J, with 17 bases between the two ends. From germline, CDR1 is SGHRS and CDR2 YFSETQ. CDR3 protein: CASSSGPRGVNTEAFF. In DNA, the CDR3 is TGCGCCAGCAGTTCGGGACCACGGGGGGTGAACACTGAAGCTTTCTTT.

This clone showed up just a few times. The V call is TRBV10-1, the J call TRBJ2-7; tentative D call: TRBD1 (5 bases). V gave up 4 bases and J gave up 6 bases, with 16 bases separating them. The CDR3 runs to 14 residues. Germline CDR1 WNHNN, CDR2 SYGVQD (reference sequence). CDR3 protein: CASSGPGSVSEQYF. The CDR3 region has the DNA TGCGCCAGCAGTGGACCAGGGTCCGTCTCCGAGCAGTACTTC.

The chain employs TRBV6-5 and TRBJ1-2; no reliable D call. CDR1 is MNHEY and CDR2 is SVGAGI in the germline V gene. The CDR3 is 12 residues long. Trimming removed 8 bases from V and 4 bases from J, with 11 bases in between. The chain's CDR3 is CASSREVYGYTF. CDR3 nucleotide sequence: TGTGCCAGCTCCCGGGAGGTCTATGGCTACACCTTC.

This clone was counted only a few times. V is TRBV10-3 and J is TRBJ1-2, with a tentative D call TRBD1 (5 bases). V was shortened by 5 bases and J by 3 bases, with 10 bases between the two germline ends. Germline V CDR1 and CDR2: ENHRY, SYGVKD. The CDR3 has 13 residues. CDR3 residues: CAISKTQDYGYTF. The CDR3 coding sequence is TGTGCCATCAGTAAAACACAGGACTATGGCTACACCTTC.

J is TRBJ1-2 and V is TRBV3-1 (or the pseudogene TRBV3-2); D is unresolved. The CDR3 runs 10 residues. With 4 bases removed from V and 4 bases from J, the gap between germline ends came to 1 base. Germline assignment: CDR1 LGHDT and CDR2 YNNKEL (reference sequence). CDR3: CASSLYGYTF. As DNA, the CDR3 is TGTGCCAGCAGCCTCTATGGCTACACCTTC.

The chain uses TRBV5-1 and TRBJ1-1; TRBD1 matches at 11 bases. Germline loops: CDR1 SGHRS, CDR2 YFSETQ. The CDR3 sequence is 16 residues long. Trimming removed 4 bases from V and 4 bases from J; junction bases left unmatched: 9. CDR3 protein: CASSRAGTGGITEAFF. The CDR3 DNA reads TGCGCCAGCAGCCGGGCAGGGACAGGGGGTATCACTGAAGCTTTCTTT.

The chain joins TRBV9 to TRBJ2-2; 7 nucleotides agree with TRBD1. Germline CDR1 SGDLS, CDR2 YYNGEE. CDR3 length: 15 amino acids. V shed 0 bases and J 6 bases; nucleotides not matched to a gene: 5. CDR3 nucleotides: TGTGCCAGCAGCGTAGATTGGCAGGGGGCCGGGGAGCTGTTTTTT. It specifies CASSVDWQGAGELFF.

This chain joins TRBV5-1 and TRBJ2-7; a possible D gene is TRBD2 (5 bases). CDR1 is SGHRS and CDR2 is YFSETQ in the germline V gene. Deletions cut 2 bases from V and 2 bases from J, with 14 bases between. The CDR3 length is 15 residues. The CDR3 here is CASSFLSDGTYEQYF. CDR3 bases: TGCGCCAGCAGCTTCTTGTCTGACGGGACCTACGAGCAGTACTTC.

V and J are TRBV6-6 and TRBJ2-1, with 7 bases matching TRBD2. From germline, CDR1 is MNHNY and CDR2 SVGAGI (reference sequence). V was clipped by 7 bases and J by 4 bases; unmatched bases: 13. The CDR3 is 16 amino acids. CDR3 DNA: TGTGCCAGCACTCTGCGTGCTAGCGGCCGTTACAATGAGCAGTTCTTC. As protein: CASTLRASGRYNEQFF.

The rearrangement joins TRBV28 to TRBJ2-2; D might be TRBD1 (6 bases). This CDR3 has 13 residues. Per the germline V gene, CDR1 is MDHEN and CDR2 is SYDVKM. V lost 7 bases and J 7 bases, leaving 13 bases between the germline ends. The CDR3 DNA is TGTGCCAGCACGAAACAGGGTATCGGGGAGCTGTTTTTT. Translating it yields CASTKQGIGELFF.

V is TRBV13 and J is TRBJ2-1; D is possibly TRBD2 (5 bases). V lost 6 bases, J lost 0 bases, and 9 bases lay in between. The CDR3 covers 14 residues. The germline V gene encodes CDR1 PRHDT and CDR2 FYEKMQ (reference sequence). CDR3: CASSSTSSYNEQFF. The CDR3 DNA sequence: TGTGCCAGCAGTTCCACTAGCTCCTACAATGAGCAGTTCTTC.

V gene TRBV24-1 combines with J gene TRBJ2-1, with D uncertain. V lost 1 base and J 9 bases, leaving 9 bases between the germline ends. The CDR3 is 13 residues long. Germline V gene sequence: CDR1 KGHDR, CDR2 SFDVKD. Written as DNA, the CDR3 is TGTGCCACCAGTGATTTCCAATTAGGTGAGCAGTTCTTC. Residues: CATSDFQLGEQFF.